This TCR beta chain was retrieved from a study of shared clonotypes between healthy human individuals. The repertoire was sequenced with immunoSEQ multiplex PCR; TCRdb's copy has only in-frame clones and lacks some. Here the sample spans around 650,000 clones, approximately 96% being singletons. The naive CD8 fraction comprised CD45RO-negative cells positively selected for CCR7 and excluded terminally differentiated effector memory CD45RA+ cells. This clonotype originated in a woman younger than 45 in good health. The sequenced sample consisted of naive CD8+ T cells sorted from blood.

Here the CDR3 DNA reads TGTGCCTGGAGTTACGGGGTGGGGAATTCACCCCTCCACTTT. The encoded protein is CAWSYGVGNSPLHF. The V and J genes are TRBV30 and TRBJ1-6; D is unclear. With 2 bases removed from V and 7 bases from J, the gap between germline ends came to 12 bases. CDR3 length: 14 residues. Germline assignment: CDR1 GTSNPN and CDR2 SVGIG (reference sequence).